This passage covers 21 T cell receptor beta chains from one sample sequenced in a study of blood T cell repertoires in COVID-19. TCRdb keeps only in-frame clones here, not all; method: immunoSEQ multiplex PCR. The sample carries around 140,000 clones, roughly 80% recorded once. Sample: peripheral blood. These receptors were taken from a man in his forties or fifties with acute or convalescent COVID-19.

The gene calls are TRBV3-1 (or the pseudogene TRBV3-2) and TRBJ1-4; TRBD1 aligns across 11 bases. This CDR3 is built from 16 residues. J was trimmed by 8 bases and V by 4 bases; bases with no gene match: 9. The germline CDR1 and CDR2 sequences are LGHDT and YNNKEL (reference sequence). DNA for the CDR3: TGTGCCAGCAGCCTTCGGACAGGGGGCGTAGGAGAAAAACTGTTTTTT. Residues: CASSLRTGGVGEKLFF.

The V call is TRBV7-3, the J call TRBJ2-3; 7 bases fit TRBD1. With 5 bases clipped from V and 1 base from J, the junction kept 6 bases outside the gene matches. The CDR3 has 15 amino acids. In germline, CDR1 is SGHTA, CDR2 FQGTGA. The CDR3 nucleotides read TGTGCCAGCAGCCTACAGGGGAGTGGCACAGATACGCAGTATTTT. It yields the protein CASSLQGSGTDTQYF.

The genes are TRBV11-1 and TRBJ1-1, with 7 bases fitting TRBD1. Per the germline V gene, CDR1 is SGHAT and CDR2 is FQDESV (reference sequence). The CDR3 sequence is 15 residues long. Germline trimming cut 6 bases from V and 1 base from J; bases unmatched to any gene: 8. The CDR3 is CASRQRQGQNTEAFF. CDR3 in DNA: TGTGCCAGCAGACAGAGACAGGGCCAGAACACTGAAGCTTTCTTT.

In this sample, this clone turned up many times. The genes are TRBV7-2 and TRBJ2-2; a weak D match, TRBD2 (5 bases). CDR1 and CDR2 from the germline V gene are SGHTA and FQGNSA. The CDR3 extends over 14 amino acids. The V and J ends lost 5 bases and 1 base respectively, with 8 bases between them. CDR3 sequence (DNA): TGTGCCAGCAGCGTAGGACTGAACACCGGGGAGCTGTTTTTT. Its translation: CASSVGLNTGELFF.

V gene TRBV29-1 combines with J gene TRBJ1-1, with TRBD1 matching over 10 bases. The CDR3 covers 13 residues. Germline CDR1 is SQVTM and CDR2 is ANQGSEA. J gave up 4 bases and V 7 bases, and 6 bases lay outside the gene matches. Here the CDR3 DNA reads TGCAGCGCCCGGACAGGGGGATCCACTGAAGCTTTCTTT. This encodes CSARTGGSTEAFF.

The CDR3 nucleotides read TGCGCCAGCAGATTGGACAGGGGGCCCGGGGAGCTGTTTTTT. Protein product: CASRLDRGPGELFF. V and J are TRBV10-2 and TRBJ2-2; 11 bases line up with TRBD1. CDR1 and CDR2 (germline): WSHSY, SAAADI. The CDR3 consists of 14 residues. V dropped 6 bases and J dropped 6; count of bases not matched to a gene: 3.

This chain connects TRBV15 to TRBJ2-5; D not resolved. This CDR3 is 13 amino acids long. CDR1 LNHNV and CDR2 YYDKDF come from the germline V gene (reference sequence). Deletions cut 0 bases from V and 3 bases from J, with 5 bases between. The DNA for the CDR3 is TGTGCCACCAGCAGAGATGGCAAAGAGACCCAGTACTTC. It yields the protein CATSRDGKETQYF.

This chain joins TRBV10-3 and TRBJ2-3; 8 bases line up with TRBD1. The CDR3 spans 17 residues. Germline V gives CDR1 ENHRY, CDR2 SYGVKD. Trimming removed 2 bases from V and 4 bases from J; junction bases left unmatched: 11. CDR3 DNA: TGTGCCATCAGTGAGGGCTCTTCCGGACAGGGTCCAGATACGCAGTATTTT. Amino acids: CAISEGSSGQGPDTQYF.

Notes on this clone: In the same sample, other DNA sequences code for this CDR3. The chain carries TRBV7-8 and TRBJ1-6, with TRBD1 matching over 8 bases. Germline trimming cut 3 bases from V and 5 bases from J; bases unmatched to any gene: 0. The CDR3 extends over 14 amino acids. Germline CDR1 reads SGHVS; CDR2 reads FQNEAQ. The CDR3 sequence: CASSLDRDNSPLHF. The CDR3 nucleotides read TGTGCCAGCAGCTTGGACAGGGATAATTCACCCCTCCACTTT.

The V gene is TRBV6-1, the J gene TRBJ2-7; tentative D call: TRBD1 (5 bases). Germline CDR1 and CDR2: MNHNS and SASEGT. Trimming cost V 1 base and J 2 bases, with 12 bases left between them. The CDR3 sequence is 15 residues long. CDR3 residues: CASSEDAGNPYEQYF. CDR3 nucleotides: TGTGCCAGCAGTGAAGATGCAGGGAACCCCTACGAGCAGTACTTC.

This clone was detected ten times or more. The chain uses TRBV2 and TRBJ1-1; a weak D match, TRBD1 (6 bases). The CDR3 has 15 amino acids. V was trimmed by 6 bases and J by 3 bases, leaving 17 bases between them. CDR1 SNHLY and CDR2 FYNNEI come from the germline V gene. In DNA form, the CDR3 reads TGTGCCAGCAGCGCGCACAGGGTAATCGACACTGAAGCTTTCTTT. The encoded protein is CASSAHRVIDTEAFF.

This chain connects TRBV20-1 to TRBJ1-5; 7 bases fit TRBD1. Trimming cost V 3 bases and J 2 bases; bases outside gene matches: 4. The CDR3 sequence is 14 residues long. CDR1 and CDR2 from the germline V gene are DFQATT and SNEGSKA (reference sequence). This chain's CDR3 is CSASIGTGNQPQHF. Written as DNA, the CDR3 is TGCAGTGCTAGTATTGGGACAGGCAATCAGCCCCAGCATTTT.

This chain connects TRBV10-2 to TRBJ2-2; no clear D gene. The germline V and J ends were trimmed by 6 bases and 8 bases, with 16 bases remaining between them. The CDR3 runs 14 residues. Germline V gene lookup returns CDR1 WSHSY and CDR2 SAAADI. The DNA of the CDR3 is TGCGCCAGCAGCCGCGGCGTTGTATTGGGGGAGCTGTTTTTT. As protein: CASSRGVVLGELFF.

This clone occurred a few times. The chain joins TRBV12-5 to TRBJ2-5; 9 nucleotides line up with TRBD1. CDR1 and CDR2 (germline): LGHNT, FRNRAP. V gave up 5 bases and J gave up 1 base; unmatched junction bases: 5. The CDR3 totals 15 residues. CDR3 loop: CASGPGQGFQETQYF. The CDR3 nucleotides read TGTGCTAGTGGTCCGGGACAGGGATTCCAAGAGACCCAGTACTTC.

This clone appeared once. This chain connects TRBV27 to TRBJ2-1, with 10 positions matching TRBD2. The CDR3 spans 16 residues. With V trimmed by 5 bases and J by 0 bases, 4 bases remained unmatched. The germline gives CDR1 MNHEY, CDR2 SMNVEV (reference sequence). In DNA form, the CDR3 reads TGTGCCAGCAGTCGTAGCGGGGGGAACTCCTACAATGAGCAGTTCTTC. Its protein product is CASSRSGGNSYNEQFF.

This sequence joins TRBV5-1 and TRBJ1-1; D call uncertain. Trimming removed 3 bases from V and 2 bases from J, with 11 bases in between. This CDR3 contains 14 residues. Germline CDR1 and CDR2: SGHRS and YFSETQ. The CDR3 loop is CASSSFPGNTEAFF. CDR3 sequence (DNA): TGCGCCAGCAGCTCTTTTCCAGGAAACACTGAAGCTTTCTTT.

This clone was observed a handful of times. This chain connects TRBV11-2 to TRBJ1-1, with D maybe TRBD1 (6 bases). The germline V gene has CDR1 SGHAT and CDR2 FQNNGV. The CDR3 length is 13 residues. V was pared by 6 bases and J by 7 bases, with 15 bases between. In DNA form, the CDR3 reads TGTGCCAGCAGATCACAGGGCATTCATGAAGCTTTCTTT. This codes for CASRSQGIHEAFF. The full variable domain, with the rest looked up from reference TRBV11-2 and TRBJ1-1, is EAGVAQSPRYKIIEKRQSVAFWCNPISGHATLYWYQQILGQGPKLLIQFQNNGVVDDSQLPKDRFSAERLKGVDSTLKIQPAKLEDSAVYLCASRSQGIHEAFFGQGTRLTVV.

V is TRBV9 and J is TRBJ2-1; tentatively, D is TRBD2 (5 bases). The CDR3 contains 15 residues. Germline-derived CDR1 and CDR2 are SGDLS and YYNGEE. Trimming removed 4 bases at V and 3 bases at J, with 14 bases between. The CDR3, as DNA: TGTGCCAGCAGCAATCATGGACTGGACTACAATGAGCAGTTCTTC. Translating gives CASSNHGLDYNEQFF.

V and J are TRBV6-1 and TRBJ1-1; no reliable D call. Germline V gene data show CDR1 as MNHNS and CDR2 as SASEGT. CDR3 length: 15 residues. Trimming shortened V by 1 base and J by 4 bases, and 13 bases separated the two germline ends. CDR3 bases: TGTGCCAGCAGTGAAGGGTTCTTTAGCCGCACTGAAGCTTTCTTT. This sequence encodes CASSEGFFSRTEAFF.

V gene TRBV9 combines with J gene TRBJ1-2, with 7 bases aligning to TRBD1. The CDR3 runs 15 residues. Germline V gene lookup returns CDR1 SGDLS and CDR2 YYNGEE. The V gene end was trimmed by 0 bases and the J gene end by 2 bases; junction bases not matched to a gene: 4. DNA of the CDR3: TGTGCCAGCAGCGTAGCAGGGGACAGCAACTATGGCTACACCTTC. It codes for CASSVAGDSNYGYTF.

The chain combines TRBV7-2 with TRBJ2-1; 9 bases are a match to TRBD2. This CDR3 contains 17 residues. Germline CDR1 SGHTA, CDR2 FQGNSA. J gave up 0 bases and V 1 base, and 4 bases lay outside the gene matches. The CDR3 is CASSLERGASSYNEQFF. The CDR3 coding sequence is TGTGCCAGCAGCTTAGAGCGGGGGGCGAGCTCCTACAATGAGCAGTTCTTC.